Following are 2 T cell receptor beta chains from one sample sequenced in a study of blood T cell repertoires in COVID-19 (dated by TCRdb to between 2020 and 2021). The protocol used for the library was the immunoSEQ multiplex PCR assay. What TCRdb holds here is the immuneACCESS table cut down to in-frame rearrangements. Part of the clones is not present; checked against another copy, under half of the missing clones reflect an unresolved V gene, and the others are unexplained. For this sample the table gives 75,000 to 100,000 clones, of which roughly 85% were detected only once. The ten top clones hold approximately 5.1% of the sample. The sample consisted of peripheral blood. These TCRs come from a man aged 60 to 69 with acute or convalescent COVID-19.

V is TRBV18 and J is TRBJ1-3; 7 positions agree with TRBD1. V lost 6 bases to trimming and J lost 0 bases; unmatched junction nucleotides: 11. CDR1 is KGHSH and CDR2 is LQKENI in the germline V gene. The CDR3 has 17 residues. The CDR3: CASSLQDRSNSGNTIYF. The CDR3 DNA is TGTGCCAGCTCTCTCCAGGACAGGTCGAACTCTGGAAACACCATATATTTT.

The gene calls are TRBV7-9 and TRBJ1-2; D is perhaps TRBD1 (5 bases). The ends were cut back, 6 bases at V and 3 bases at J, with 29 bases in the middle. The CDR3 totals 19 residues. The germline CDR1 and CDR2 sequences are SEHNR and FQNEAQ (reference sequence). In DNA form, the CDR3 reads TGTGCCAGCAGATCCCGGCAGGGAGGGACCCTGGGCTCGGACTATGGCTACACCTTC. Protein sequence: CASRSRQGGTLGSDYGYTF.